This T cell receptor (beta chain) was documented in a study of Graves' ophthalmopathy and Graves' hyperthyroidism (dated by TCRdb to about 2018). About the full investigation: Peripheral blood samples were taken at the time of initial diagnosis, before any treatment was given. The study used signatures of the TCR beta repertoire to tell Graves' ophthalmopathy apart from Graves' hyperthyroidism and to predict which patients would progress to ophthalmopathy. In total, 135 blood samples were TCR-sequenced: approximately 40 ophthalmopathy, under 85 hyperthyroidism and about 17 hyperthyroidism-to-ophthalmopathy patients. To explore V-J signatures distinguishing ophthalmopathy from hyperthyroidism, a discovery set of about 99 patients (43 ophthalmopathy, over 55 stable hyperthyroidism) was enrolled. For independent validation, a separate cohort was made up of fewer than 20 hyperthyroidism patients plus 17 patients who later progressed from hyperthyroidism to ophthalmopathy. T-cell repertoires of thyroid tissue and blood were compared in a handful of hyperthyroidism patients. Following sample collection, hyperthyroidism patients were given methimazole at a starting dose of 30 mg daily, and ophthalmopathy patients were given high-dose intravenous methylprednisolone. Points the paper makes about the study in general: Sample size was not predetermined statistically, and investigators were not blinded to group allocation. Ophthalmopathy was separated from stable hyperthyroidism by the 13-signature model with roughly 87% sensitivity and about 83% specificity in cross-validation and with 80%/75% in the test set. In validation, the model predicted ophthalmopathy progression with about 70% sensitivity and approximately 72% specificity; some 13 predicted patients were CT-confirmed with GO in a median of approximately 6.2 months. Among expanded thyroid clonotypes with frequency above 0.001, most also showed up in blood, which suggests that blood repertoires may reflect the thyroid immune response.

Between the V and J ends, shortened by 5 bases and 4 bases respectively, the junction contains 11 bases. The CDR3 sequence holds 13 residues, the cysteine and phenylalanine included. Just the 39-base CDR3 DNA is kept, in frame starting at base 1. For repertoire sequencing, the TCR beta CDR3 regions were amplified from RNA transcripts. A first-round RT-PCR used HTBI primers with the Qiagen OneStep RT-PCR kit, followed by a second-round multiplex PCR, size selection and purification. The libraries underwent paired-end sequencing with 100 bp reads on an Illumina HiSeq2000. Regarding the original processing steps: Reads were processed with SOAPnuke, discarding reads with adapters, uncalled bases, mean Phred below 15, or no exact constant-primer or identifier match. COPE v1.2.5 was used to merge the high-quality paired reads. Unique nucleotide sequences were defined as clonotypes and aligned to IMGT TRB V, D and J references using MiTCR v1.1. The analysis was limited to V-J combinations with a frequency above 0.0001, which together covered about 99% of the repertoires. For each V-J combination, a TCR clonal expansion and chaos score was defined as the ratio of F50 clonal expansion to chaos observed in the TCRdist matrix. Features were reduced by Welch's t-statistics and random forest to over 10 V-J combinations, which fed a naive Bayes classifier. Thyroid-blood repertoire similarity was quantified with the Morisita-Horn index. The public sequencing data were trimmed at Q25 with fastp and processed into clonotypes with MiXCR by TCRdb, which kept only in-frame beta chains. One record per CDR3 amino acid sequence lists the most common genes and DNA. The V and J calls reflect TCRdb's pipeline rather than the authors' work. Within this sample are fewer than 350,000 distinct CDR3 sequences, with roughly 15% of them counted one time only. About 12% of the sample rests with the top ten.

The ophthalmopathy patients had moderately to severely active disease, with a Clinical Activity Score of 3 or higher, a NOSPECS grade of 4 or higher, and a disease duration of less than 3 months. Patients with other autoimmune diseases, uncontrolled infections, pregnancy or lactation were excluded from the study. Clinical symptoms, serum thyroxine, TRAb, thyroid ultrasound and orbital computed tomography were used for diagnosis. Using Ficoll-Paque density gradient centrifugation, PBMCs were isolated from about 10 ml of fresh peripheral blood. Total RNA was extracted with Trizol reagent and quality-checked on an Agilent 2100 Bioanalyzer. This clonotype has a handful of counts. Its antigen is not yet known. No base quality values were provided; no much bigger clone lies one nucleotide off.

Sequenced material: peripheral blood. This receptor was obtained from an adult man with Graves' ophthalmopathy. Rearrangement joined TRBV12-3 or TRBV12-4 to TRBJ1-2; the D gene identity is not certain. The CDR3 is CASSADGRYGYTF. The nucleotide sequence reads TGTGCCAGCAGTGCGGACGGGCGCTATGGCTACACCTTC.